A selection of T cell receptor beta chains follows, all from one sample in a study of blood T cell repertoires in COVID-19. Profiling relied on immunoSEQ multiplex PCR, and the TCRdb table lists in-frame clones only, not all of them. The sample lists approximately 400,000 clones; around 89% were seen once. Sequencing input: PBMCs or T cells enriched from blood (not recorded which). These receptors originate from a woman between 18 and 29 years old who had recovered from COVID-19. Each CDR3 is given with its conserved first and last residue. A D gene is named only where the DNA matches it firmly. Clone size, where shown, is once, few, many, or a class for clones that have expanded.

v_call	j_call	d_call	clone_size	cdr3_nt	cdr3_aa
TRBV4-2	TRBJ1-1	-	-	TGTGCCAGCAGCCACCCTTCAACTTCGATGAACACTGAAGCTTTCTTT	CASSHPSTSMNTEAFF
TRBV19	TRBJ2-1	TRBD2	-	TGTGCCAGTAGTACGACTAGCGGGGGGTACAATGAGCAGTTCTTC	CASSTTSGGYNEQFF
TRBV10-3	TRBJ2-7	TRBD2	-	TGTGCCATCAGTGCAGGACTAGCGGACGAGCAGTACTTC	CAISAGLADEQYF
TRBV5-4	TRBJ1-2	TRBD1	-	TGTGCCAGCAGCAGGGACAGTAACTATGGCTACACCTTC	CASSRDSNYGYTF
TRBV11-3	TRBJ2-2	-	-	TGTGCCAGCAGCTTAGATCAATCCGGGGAGCTGTTTTTT	CASSLDQSGELFF
TRBV5-1	TRBJ2-7	-	-	TGCGCCAGCAGCTTGGGGGCCGGATACGAGCAGTACTTC	CASSLGAGYEQYF
TRBV21-1	TRBJ1-4	-	once	TGTGCCAGCAGCAAAGTACAGCCGCCCCCGGAGGGTAATGAAAAACTGTTTTTT	CASSKVQPPPEGNEKLFF
TRBV9	TRBJ2-5	TRBD2	-	TGTGCCAGCAGCATCTACGGGGGGGAAGAGACCCAGTACTTC	CASSIYGGEETQYF
TRBV11-2	TRBJ1-1	-	-	TGTGCCAGCAGCTTAACCGGCCCCGGAGGGACTGAAGCTTTCTTT	CASSLTGPGGTEAFF
TRBV19	TRBJ2-7	TRBD2	-	TGTGCCAGTCGGGGGGGGACACCCTACGAGCAGTACTTC	CASRGGTPYEQYF
TRBV4-1	TRBJ1-1	-	-	TGCGCCAGCAGCCCTGGAGACACTGAAGCTTTCTTT	CASSPGDTEAFF
TRBV7-8	TRBJ1-2	TRBD1	once	TGTGCCAGCAGCTTACCTGCCAGGGGGCTAAGCTATGGCTACACCTTC	CASSLPARGLSYGYTF
TRBV10-2	TRBJ1-5	-	few	TGCGCCACATCGGAGGGAGGGCCCCAGCATTTT	CATSEGGPQHF
TRBV28	TRBJ1-2	TRBD1	-	TGTGCCAGCAGCCCCGGACAGGGAAACTATGGCTACACCTTC	CASSPGQGNYGYTF
TRBV30	TRBJ2-2	-	-	TGTGCCTACCACCGCGCTCTGGCCGGGGAGCTGTTTTTT	CAYHRALAGELFF
TRBV7-9	TRBJ2-6	-	-	TGTGCCAGCAGCTTCACAGGGTCTGGGGCCAACGTCCTGACTTTC	CASSFTGSGANVLTF
TRBV7-8	TRBJ2-1	TRBD2	-	TGTGCCAGCAGCGCCACTAGCGGGGGGGACAATGAGCAGTTCTTC	CASSATSGGDNEQFF